A single sample gave rise to the 28 T cell receptor beta chains below, sequenced in a study of blood T cell repertoires in COVID-19. Profiling relied on immunoSEQ multiplex PCR, and the TCRdb table lists in-frame clones only, not all of them. Among roughly 200,000 clones listed, 80% to 85% were seen once. The specimen sequenced was peripheral blood. Receptors originate from a woman older than 75 with COVID-19, enrolled during active disease.

The chain carries TRBV6-6 and TRBJ1-2, with D possibly matching TRBD1 (5 bases). The CDR3 contains 12 residues. Trimming pared 5 bases from V and 8 bases from J, leaving 12 bases between. CDR1 and CDR2 (germline): MNHNY, SVGAGI (reference sequence). This chain's CDR3 is CASSPPGVGYTF. CDR3 nucleotide sequence: TGTGCCAGCAGTCCCCCGGGGGTCGGCTACACCTTC.

V is TRBV10-2 and J is TRBJ1-2; 8 nucleotides line up with TRBD1. CDR3 length: 14 amino acids. Germline V gene lookup returns CDR1 WSHSY and CDR2 SAAADI. The V gene end was trimmed by 7 bases and the J gene end by 2 bases; junction bases not matched to a gene: 6. The CDR3 DNA is TGCGCCAGCATGGACAGGGTCCTCAACTATGGCTACACCTTC. The encoded protein is CASMDRVLNYGYTF.

This chain joins TRBV2 and TRBJ2-2, with D possibly being TRBD2 (5 bases). Trimming removed 8 bases from V and 7 bases from J, with 11 bases in between. Germline CDR1 is SNHLY and CDR2 is FYNNEI. The CDR3 sequence is 12 residues long. As DNA, the CDR3 is TGTGCCAGCCGTCTAGCAGTCGGGGAGCTGTTTTTT. Its protein is CASRLAVGELFF. Supplemented by reference TRBV2 and TRBJ2-2, the full variable domain reads EPEVTQTPSHQVTQMGQEVILRCVPISNHLYFYWYRQILGQKVEFLVSFYNNEISEKSEIFDDQFSVERPDGSNFTLKIRSTKLEDSAMYFCASRLAVGELFFGEGSRLTVL.

This clone was seen once. The chain carries TRBV10-2 and TRBJ1-2, with TRBD1 identical over 7 bases. V trimming: 6 bases; J trimming: 2 bases; junction bases outside the gene matches: 6. The CDR3 runs to 14 residues. The germline V gene has CDR1 WSHSY and CDR2 SAAADI. The DNA for the CDR3 is TGCGCCAGCAGCCCGGGACAGCTCAACTATGGCTACACCTTC. It encodes CASSPGQLNYGYTF.

V gene TRBV7-3 combines with J gene TRBJ2-3; D might be TRBD2 (5 bases). Germline V lookup: CDR1 SGHTA, CDR2 FQGTGA. Deletions cut 3 bases from V and 4 bases from J, with 11 bases between. This CDR3 spans 14 amino acids. The CDR3 sequence is CASSFGKGADTQYF. In DNA form, the CDR3 reads TGTGCCAGCAGCTTCGGGAAGGGCGCAGATACGCAGTATTTT. Supplemented by reference TRBV7-3 and TRBJ2-3, the full variable domain reads GAGVSQTPSNKVTEKGKYVELRCDPISGHTALYWYRQSLGQGPEFLIYFQGTGAADDSGLPNDRFFAVRPEGSVSTLKIQRTERGDSAVYLCASSFGKGADTQYFGPGTRLTVL.

The chain is built from TRBV25-1 and TRBJ2-3, with TRBD1 as a possible D gene (6 bases). The CDR3 consists of 14 residues. Germline values: CDR1 MGHDK, CDR2 SYGVNS. Deletions cut 7 bases from V and 4 bases from J, with 15 bases between. The CDR3 loop is CASKRDIEADTQYF. In DNA, the CDR3 is TGTGCCAGCAAACGGGACATAGAAGCAGATACGCAGTATTTT.

V and J are TRBV19 and TRBJ2-3; tentatively, D is TRBD2 (5 bases). The V gene's germline CDR1 is LNHDA and CDR2 SQIVND (reference sequence). The CDR3 runs 13 residues. Trimming left V 5 bases short and J 4 bases short, with 10 bases between. The CDR3 region is CASSYGEPDTQYF. The DNA for the CDR3 is TGTGCCAGTAGTTACGGGGAACCAGATACGCAGTATTTT.

A single count supports this clone. Here the CDR3 DNA reads TGTGCCAGCAGCTTGGGGAGGACAGCTCAGCCCCAGCATTTT. Protein product: CASSLGRTAQPQHF. The chain is built from TRBV5-6 and TRBJ1-5; D is perhaps TRBD1 (6 bases). Germline V gene lookup returns CDR1 SGHDT and CDR2 YYEEEE. The V gene lost 0 bases and the J gene lost 6 bases, with 10 bases spanning the gap. This CDR3 is built from 14 residues. Full variable domain (outside the CDR3, taken from reference TRBV5-6 and TRBJ1-5): DAGVTQSPTHLIKTRGQQVTLRCSPKSGHDTVSWYQQALGQGPQFIFQYYEEEERQRGNFPDRFSGHQFPNYSSELNVNALLLGDSALYLCASSLGRTAQPQHFGDGTRLSIL.

In its sample, this clone was seen a few times. J is TRBJ1-1 and V is TRBV9; D gene uncertain. There are 13 residues in the CDR3. V was clipped by 0 bases and J by 1 base, with 4 bases between them. Germline V CDR1 and CDR2: SGDLS, YYNGEE. The CDR3 coding sequence is TGTGCCAGCAGCGTAGTCCAGAACACTGAAGCTTTCTTT. It codes for CASSVVQNTEAFF.

V gene TRBV4-2 combines with J gene TRBJ2-7; TRBD2 aligns across 7 bases. Trimming at V came to 1 base and at J to 4 bases, leaving 10 bases not matched to a gene. Germline CDR1 reads LGHNA; CDR2 reads YNFKEQ. There are 16 residues in the CDR3. CDR3 protein: CASSQGASGLKYEQYF. The CDR3 region has the DNA TGTGCCAGCAGCCAAGGAGCTAGCGGCCTAAAATACGAGCAGTACTTC.

This sequence joins TRBV2 and TRBJ1-2, with D hard to call. Trimming cost V 0 bases and J 4 bases, with 12 bases left between them. The CDR3 sequence is 15 residues long. Germline-derived CDR1 and CDR2 are SNHLY and FYNNEI. The CDR3 DNA reads as TGTGCCAGCAGTGAAGCTCCCATCCCTAGCTATGGCTACACCTTC. This sequence encodes CASSEAPIPSYGYTF.

Concerning this clone: Other nucleotide sequences in the sample specify the same CDR3. V is TRBV7-3 and J is TRBJ2-5, with 7 positions matching TRBD2. V was pared by 5 bases and J by 4 bases, with 4 bases of the junction left unmatched. The germline V gene encodes CDR1 SGHTA and CDR2 FQGTGA. CDR3 length equals 13 residues. The chain's CDR3 is CASSPSGGETQYF. The CDR3 DNA follows: TGTGCCAGCAGCCCCTCGGGGGGAGAGACCCAGTACTTC.

J is TRBJ1-1 and V is TRBV27; 7 bases map to TRBD1. V lost 6 bases, J lost 3 bases, and 13 bases stayed unmatched. CDR3 length: 16 residues. Germline V gene data show CDR1 as MNHEY and CDR2 as SMNVEV (reference sequence). The CDR3 DNA reads as TGTGCCAGCAGCTCCCTCAGGGGGTTTCTTTACACTGAAGCTTTCTTT. Amino acid sequence: CASSSLRGFLYTEAFF.

The rearrangement joins TRBV6-6 to TRBJ1-5; maybe TRBD1 (6 bases). The germline V and J ends were trimmed by 6 bases and 3 bases, with 12 bases remaining between them. Germline V gives CDR1 MNHNY, CDR2 SVGAGI (reference sequence). The CDR3 has 14 amino acids. The CDR3 DNA follows: TGTGCCAGCAGCCTCGGACAGCTCAATCAGCCCCAGCATTTT. It translates to CASSLGQLNQPQHF.

Only one count was recorded for this clone. V usage is TRBV6-4 and J usage is TRBJ2-3; D uncertain. The V gene's germline CDR1 is MRHNA and CDR2 SNTAGT. The CDR3 runs to 13 residues. Trimming pared 5 bases from V and 2 bases from J, leaving 8 bases between. The CDR3 is CASSPTHTDTQYF. CDR3 nucleotides: TGTGCCAGCAGTCCGACTCACACAGATACGCAGTATTTT.

This clone was seen a few times. The rearrangement uses TRBV4-2 and TRBJ1-3, with a possible D match to TRBD1 (5 bases). Germline V gene data show CDR1 as LGHNA and CDR2 as YNFKEQ. The CDR3 totals 18 residues. Between the trimmed V and J ends, which lost 1 base and 1 base, there was a span of 17 bases. DNA of the CDR3: TGTGCCAGCAGCCAAGCCGGGGGTAAGGCGGGGTCTGGAAACACCATATATTTT. Translation gives CASSQAGGKAGSGNTIYF.

This chain uses TRBV19 with TRBJ1-6, with 9 bases lining up with TRBD1. CDR1 and CDR2 (germline): LNHDA, SQIVND (reference sequence). With V trimmed by 5 bases and J by 10 bases, 9 bases remained unmatched. The CDR3 totals 15 residues. CDR3 DNA sequence: TGTGCCAGTAGTGTGGGACAGGGAGCTGTCTCACCCCTCCACTTT. Amino acids: CASSVGQGAVSPLHF. Full variable domain (missing parts from reference TRBV19 and TRBJ1-6): DGGITQSPKYLFRKEGQNVTLSCEQNLNHDAMYWYRQDPGQGLRLIYYSQIVNDFQKGDIAEGYSVSREKKESFPLTVTSAQKNPTAFYLCASSVGQGAVSPLHFGNGTRLTVT.

On this clone: Other DNA sequences in the same sample also yield this CDR3. The chain has TRBV18 and TRBJ2-5, with TRBD2 matching 8 bases. The CDR3 runs to 15 residues. The germline gives CDR1 KGHSH, CDR2 LQKENI. V gave up 0 bases and J gave up 4 bases; unmatched junction bases: 4. The CDR3 here is CASSPPNAGGETQYF. The CDR3 DNA follows: TGTGCCAGCTCACCACCGAATGCGGGGGGAGAGACCCAGTACTTC.

V and J are TRBV18 and TRBJ2-5; 10 bases are a match to TRBD1. From germline, CDR1 is KGHSH and CDR2 LQKENI. The CDR3 spans 16 residues. Trimming removed 4 bases from V and 4 bases from J; junction bases left unmatched: 9. The DNA for the CDR3 is TGTGCCAGCTCACACCGGGGACAGGGGATGGGAGAGACCCAGTACTTC. Residues: CASSHRGQGMGETQYF.

The chain uses TRBV30 and TRBJ2-1, with D hard to call. The CDR3 covers 14 residues. V gave up 0 bases and J gave up 0 bases, with 6 bases separating them. Per the germline V gene, CDR1 is GTSNPN and CDR2 is SVGIG (reference sequence). This CDR3 reads CAWSVSSSYNEQFF. CDR3 coding DNA: TGTGCCTGGAGTGTATCTAGCTCCTACAATGAGCAGTTCTTC. The full variable domain, its missing parts supplied by reference TRBV30 and TRBJ2-1, is SQTIHQWPATLVQPVGSPLSLECTVEGTSNPNLYWYRQAAGRGLQLLFYSVGIGQISSEVPQNLSASRPQDRQFILSSKKLLLSDSGFYLCAWSVSSSYNEQFFGPGTRLTVL.

This clone was counted a few times. The V and J genes are TRBV18 and TRBJ1-1; the D is unclear. Trimming pared 4 bases from V and 3 bases from J, leaving 6 bases between. This CDR3 has 12 residues. Per the germline V gene, CDR1 is KGHSH and CDR2 is LQKENI. This CDR3 reads CASSRADTEAFF. As DNA, the CDR3 is TGTGCCAGCTCACGGGCAGACACTGAAGCTTTCTTT. The whole variable domain, remainder taken from reference TRBV18 and TRBJ1-1, is NAGVMQNPRHLVRRRGQEARLRCSPMKGHSHVYWYRQLPEEGLKFMVYLQKENIIDESGMPKERFSAEFPKEGPSILRIQQVVRGDSAAYFCASSRADTEAFFGQGTRLTVV.

The chain joins TRBV5-4 to TRBJ1-6, with 8 bases lining up with TRBD1. This CDR3 is built from 15 residues. Germline V gene data show CDR1 as SGHNT and CDR2 as YYREEE (reference sequence). With 0 bases clipped from V and 9 bases from J, the junction kept 5 bases outside the gene matches. The CDR3 DNA reads as TGTGCCAGCAGCTTGGCCCAGGGGGCGACTTCACCCCTCCACTTT. Protein product: CASSLAQGATSPLHF.

The chain recombines TRBV27 with TRBJ2-1; 10 bases map to TRBD2. Germline CDR1 reads MNHEY; CDR2 reads SMNVEV (reference sequence). This CDR3 has 17 residues. Trimming took 1 base from V and 3 from J; bases not matched to a gene: 6. This CDR3 reads CASSLWDGTSVYNEQFF. DNA for the CDR3: TGTGCCAGCAGTTTATGGGACGGGACTAGCGTCTACAATGAGCAGTTCTTC.

J is TRBJ2-2 and V is TRBV25-1, with D hard to call. V lost 3 bases and J 2 bases, leaving 13 bases between the germline ends. The CDR3 consists of 16 residues. Per the germline V gene, CDR1 is MGHDK and CDR2 is SYGVNS. The CDR3 sequence: CASSDLVPLNTGELFF. DNA of the CDR3: TGTGCCAGCAGTGATTTGGTCCCACTAAACACCGGGGAGCTGTTTTTT.

This chain uses TRBV28 with TRBJ2-3; D perhaps matches TRBD1 (6 bases). Between the trimmed V and J ends, which lost 5 bases and 2 bases, there was a span of 14 bases. The CDR3 consists of 15 residues. CDR1 and CDR2 (germline): MDHEN, SYDVKM. In DNA, the CDR3 is TGTGCCAGCAGTGCCGGGACACAAGCCACAGATACGCAGTATTTT. As protein: CASSAGTQATDTQYF.

The chain carries TRBV25-1 and TRBJ1-3; D gene uncertain. The CDR3 has 17 amino acids. V lost 1 base, J lost 0 bases, and 13 bases lay in between. Germline V CDR1 and CDR2: MGHDK, SYGVNS. The CDR3 bases are TGTGCCAGCAGTGAATTGGGCGGGATCGACTCTGGAAACACCATATATTTT. Encoded protein: CASSELGGIDSGNTIYF.

The chain uses TRBV6-5 and TRBJ2-3; 11 bases map to TRBD2. CDR1 is MNHEY and CDR2 is SVGAGI in the germline V gene. V lost 7 bases to trimming and J lost 6 bases; unmatched junction nucleotides: 9. There are 15 residues in the CDR3. As DNA, the CDR3 is TGTGCCAGCAATAGCGGGAGGGCAGGGGGGGATACGCAGTATTTT. This gives the protein CASNSGRAGGDTQYF.

The genes are TRBV5-4 and TRBJ1-1; no clear D. The V and J ends lost 6 bases and 4 bases respectively, with 22 bases between them. Germline V gene sequence: CDR1 SGHNT, CDR2 YYREEE (reference sequence). This CDR3 spans 16 amino acids. The CDR3 DNA is TGTGCCAGCACTTCGCGGGCGGCCCCAACTCGCACTGAAGCTTTCTTT. This sequence encodes CASTSRAAPTRTEAFF.